The source of this TCR beta chain is a study of OX40 agonist ivuxolimab in advanced cancers. Clones were sequenced by immunoSEQ multiplex PCR, and TCRdb holds only the in-frame ones, with some missing. The table lists about 68,000 clones, roughly nine tenths of them singletons. The germline CDR1 and CDR2 sequences are MNHNS and SASEGT. Between the trimmed V and J ends, which lost 7 bases and 0 bases, there was a span of 12 bases. The CDR3 loop spans 14 amino acids. Regarding the study as a whole: Clonal expansion was seen in CD4+ and CD8+ blood T cells by week 6 at 0.1 to 3.0 mg/kg. Mean expanded clone counts were higher in CD8+ than CD4+ T cells.

In the case of this clone: Its antigen is unknown.

The sequence derives from an adult with an advanced solid tumor such as melanoma, head and neck, liver or kidney cancer. The input for sequencing was CD4+ or CD8+ T cells sorted from blood, taken in a trial of the OX40 agonist ivuxolimab. The chain recombines TRBV6-1 with TRBJ1-1; possibly TRBD1 for D (5 bases). The CDR3 is CASTLGGVNTEAFF. Written as DNA, the CDR3 is TGTGCCAGCACCCTCGGAGGGGTGAACACTGAAGCTTTCTTT.